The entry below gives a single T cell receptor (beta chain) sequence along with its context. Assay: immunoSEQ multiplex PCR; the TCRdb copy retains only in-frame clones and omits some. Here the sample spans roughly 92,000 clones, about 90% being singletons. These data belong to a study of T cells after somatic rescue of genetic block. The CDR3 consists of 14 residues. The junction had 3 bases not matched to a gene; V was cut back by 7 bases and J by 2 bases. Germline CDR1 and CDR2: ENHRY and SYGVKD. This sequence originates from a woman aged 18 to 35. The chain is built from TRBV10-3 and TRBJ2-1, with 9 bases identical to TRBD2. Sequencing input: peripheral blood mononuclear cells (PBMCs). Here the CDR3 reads CAIMAGGAYNEQFF. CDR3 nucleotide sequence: TGTGCCATCATGGCGGGAGGGGCCTACAATGAGCAGTTCTTC.